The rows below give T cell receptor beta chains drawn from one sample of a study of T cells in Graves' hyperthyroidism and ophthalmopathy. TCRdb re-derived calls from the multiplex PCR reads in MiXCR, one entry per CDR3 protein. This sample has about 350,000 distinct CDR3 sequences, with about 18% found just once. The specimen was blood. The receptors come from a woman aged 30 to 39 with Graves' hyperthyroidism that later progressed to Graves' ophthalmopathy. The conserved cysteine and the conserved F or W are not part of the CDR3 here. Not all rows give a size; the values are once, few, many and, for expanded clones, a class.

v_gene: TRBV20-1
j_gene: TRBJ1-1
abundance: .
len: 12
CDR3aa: SASGAPSRTEAF

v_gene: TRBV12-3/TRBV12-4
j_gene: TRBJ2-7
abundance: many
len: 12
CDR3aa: ASKTSGSPYEQY

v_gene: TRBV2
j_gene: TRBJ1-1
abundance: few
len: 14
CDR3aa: ASSVSNGRQGTEAF

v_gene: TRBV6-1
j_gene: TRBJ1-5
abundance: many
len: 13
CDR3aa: ASSEGLARVQPQH

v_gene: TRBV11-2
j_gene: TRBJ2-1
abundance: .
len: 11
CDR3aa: ASRQSAGNEQF

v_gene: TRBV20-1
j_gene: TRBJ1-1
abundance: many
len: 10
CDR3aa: SAPGDFGFPL

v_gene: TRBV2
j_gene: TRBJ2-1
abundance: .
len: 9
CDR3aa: ASRDVDAQF

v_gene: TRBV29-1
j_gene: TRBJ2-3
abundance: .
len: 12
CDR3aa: SVDSTGRTDTQY

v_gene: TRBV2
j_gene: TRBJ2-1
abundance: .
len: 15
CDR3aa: ASRPGLAGGPPDEQF

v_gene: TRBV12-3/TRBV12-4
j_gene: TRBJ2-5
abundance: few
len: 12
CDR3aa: ASRDALRWETQY

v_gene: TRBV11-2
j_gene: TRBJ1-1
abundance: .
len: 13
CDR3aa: ASSFGAGGGLVAF

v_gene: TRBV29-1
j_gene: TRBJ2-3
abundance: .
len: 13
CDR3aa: STGSGTGGADTQY

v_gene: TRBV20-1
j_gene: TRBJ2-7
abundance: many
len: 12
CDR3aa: SVHPGRGGYEQY

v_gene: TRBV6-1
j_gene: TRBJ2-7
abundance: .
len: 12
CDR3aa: ASSRQVTSYEQY

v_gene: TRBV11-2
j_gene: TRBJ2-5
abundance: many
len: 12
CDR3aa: ASSSTLYQETQY